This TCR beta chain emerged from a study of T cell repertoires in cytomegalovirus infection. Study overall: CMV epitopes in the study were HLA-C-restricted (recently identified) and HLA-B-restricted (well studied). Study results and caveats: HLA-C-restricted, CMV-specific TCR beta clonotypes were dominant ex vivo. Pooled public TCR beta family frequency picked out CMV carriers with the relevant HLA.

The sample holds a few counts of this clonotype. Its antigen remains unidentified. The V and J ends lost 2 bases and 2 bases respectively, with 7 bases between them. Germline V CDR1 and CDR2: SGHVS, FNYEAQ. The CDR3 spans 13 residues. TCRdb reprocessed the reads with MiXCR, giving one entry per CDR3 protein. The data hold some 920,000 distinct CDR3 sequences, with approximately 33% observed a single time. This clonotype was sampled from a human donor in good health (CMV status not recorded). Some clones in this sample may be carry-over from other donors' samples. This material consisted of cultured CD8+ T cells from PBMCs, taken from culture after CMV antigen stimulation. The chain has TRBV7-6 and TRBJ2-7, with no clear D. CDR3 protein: CASSLSSAYEQYF. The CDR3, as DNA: TGTGCCAGCAGCTTAAGTTCGGCCTACGAGCAGTACTTC.